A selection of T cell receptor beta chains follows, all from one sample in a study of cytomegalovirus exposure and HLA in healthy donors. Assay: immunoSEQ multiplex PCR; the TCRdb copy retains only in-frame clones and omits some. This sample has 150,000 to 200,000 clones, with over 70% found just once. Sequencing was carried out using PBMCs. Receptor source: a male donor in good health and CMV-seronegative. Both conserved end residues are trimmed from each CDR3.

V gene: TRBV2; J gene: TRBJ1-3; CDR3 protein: ASSELVVGNTIY
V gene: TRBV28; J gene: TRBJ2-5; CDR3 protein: ASHFAALAETQY
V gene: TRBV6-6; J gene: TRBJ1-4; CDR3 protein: ASRDRGGNEKLF
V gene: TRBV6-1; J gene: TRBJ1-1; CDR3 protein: ASRVGQGDIEAF
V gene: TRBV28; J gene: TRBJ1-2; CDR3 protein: ASSSPGGYGYT
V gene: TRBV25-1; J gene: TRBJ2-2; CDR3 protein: ASLGQGRTGELF
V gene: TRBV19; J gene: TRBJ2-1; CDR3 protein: ASSIVFGLAVNYNEQF
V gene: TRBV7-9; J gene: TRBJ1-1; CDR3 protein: ASSLGTGGFEGAF
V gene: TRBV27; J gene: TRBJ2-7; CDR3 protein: ASSWGGRAISEQY
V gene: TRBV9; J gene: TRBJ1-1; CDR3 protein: ASSDYPSTEAF
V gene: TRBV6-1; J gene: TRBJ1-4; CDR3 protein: ASSEKRLGGEKLF
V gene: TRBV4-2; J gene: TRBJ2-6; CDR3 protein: ASSQDSGNSGANVLT
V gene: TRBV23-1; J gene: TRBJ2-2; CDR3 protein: ASSRCVYAGIFDTGELF
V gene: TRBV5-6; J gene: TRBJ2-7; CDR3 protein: ASSFRDRGHEQY
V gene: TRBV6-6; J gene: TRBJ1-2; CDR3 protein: ASSRGANYGYT
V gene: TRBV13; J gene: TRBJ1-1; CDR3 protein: ASSGTGATEAF
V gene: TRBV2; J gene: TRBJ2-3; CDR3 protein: ASSATTSTDTQY
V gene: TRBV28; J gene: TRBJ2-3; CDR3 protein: ASSSRGSTDTQY
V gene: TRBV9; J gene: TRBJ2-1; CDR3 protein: ASSVNIVAGGRYNEQF
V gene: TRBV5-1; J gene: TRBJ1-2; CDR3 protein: ASSLASRTERNYGYT
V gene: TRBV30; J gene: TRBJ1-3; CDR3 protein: AWTGDSSGNTIY
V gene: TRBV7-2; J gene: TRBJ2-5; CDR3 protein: ASSLFGTGQETQY
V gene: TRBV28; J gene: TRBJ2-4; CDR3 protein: ASSAGFGGIQY
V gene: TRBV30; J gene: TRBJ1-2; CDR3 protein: AWSIRLDRPPAYGYT
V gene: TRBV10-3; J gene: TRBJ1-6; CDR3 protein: AISESEAVNSPLH
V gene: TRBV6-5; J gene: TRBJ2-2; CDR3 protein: ASQGVHTGELF
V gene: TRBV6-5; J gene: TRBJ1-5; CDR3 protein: ASSYSQGVDQPQH
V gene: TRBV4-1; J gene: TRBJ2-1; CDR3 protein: ASSQGLTPGQF
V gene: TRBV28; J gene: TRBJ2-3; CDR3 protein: ASSLLKRNTDTQY
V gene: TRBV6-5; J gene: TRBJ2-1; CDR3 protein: ASRSAGTGANEQF
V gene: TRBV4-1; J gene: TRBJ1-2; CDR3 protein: ASSQDRETDYGYT
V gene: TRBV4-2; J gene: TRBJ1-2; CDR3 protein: ASSTPGQGRENGYT
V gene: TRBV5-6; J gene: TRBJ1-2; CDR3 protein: ASTLGSGGYGYT
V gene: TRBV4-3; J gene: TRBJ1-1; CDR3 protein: ASSQEEGFTEAF
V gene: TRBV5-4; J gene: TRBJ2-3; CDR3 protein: ASSPAGDDTDTQY
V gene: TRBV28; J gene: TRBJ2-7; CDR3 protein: ASSLSRAPAYEQY
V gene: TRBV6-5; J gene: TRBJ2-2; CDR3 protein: ASSYVRENTGELF
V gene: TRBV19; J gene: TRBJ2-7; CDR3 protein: ASSPHQGTSGSGYEQY
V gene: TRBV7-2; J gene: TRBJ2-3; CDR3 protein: ASSITSATDTQY
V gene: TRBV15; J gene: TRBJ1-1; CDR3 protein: ATSREGRGKAEAF
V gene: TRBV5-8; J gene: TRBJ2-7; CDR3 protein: ASSLGPRRTGRSSYEQY
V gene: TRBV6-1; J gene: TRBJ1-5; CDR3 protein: ASRFRDQPQH
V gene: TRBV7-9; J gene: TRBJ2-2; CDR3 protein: ASRTGEGNTGELF
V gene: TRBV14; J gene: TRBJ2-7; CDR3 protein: ASSLFDRRTTYEQY
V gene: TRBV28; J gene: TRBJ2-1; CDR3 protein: ASSPREGEQF